This record concerns one T cell receptor (beta chain) sequence. 13 Jbeta primers and 60 Vbeta primers were used for the PCR. TCRdb's table, derived via immunoSEQ multiplex PCR, lists solely in-frame clones and lacks some. Here the sample spans roughly 120,000 clones, about 8.5% being singletons. These data belong to a study of cytomegalovirus exposure and HLA in healthy donors. Germline V gene lookup returns CDR1 KGHSH and CDR2 LQKENI. The CDR3 has 15 amino acids. Trimming shortened V by 0 bases and J by 2 bases, and 10 bases separated the two germline ends. The gene calls are TRBV18 and TRBJ1-1, with a weak D call TRBD1 (6 bases). This sequence was found in a man aged 35 to 55 in good health and CMV-seronegative. The sequenced sample consisted of PBMCs. The CDR3 DNA follows: TGTGCCAGCTCACCACCGAAGGGGGAAAACACTGAAGCTTTCTTT. This codes for CASSPPKGENTEAFF.